One sample yielded the 21 T cell receptor beta chains listed below, sequenced in a study of T cell responses to AZD1222 COVID-19 vaccine. TCRdb's table, derived via immunoSEQ multiplex PCR, lists solely in-frame clones and lacks some. The data contain about 150,000 clones, roughly nine tenths of them singletons. Sequencing used peripheral blood, obtained after recovery from COVID-19. These receptors originate from an adult who had recovered from COVID-19.

V usage is TRBV28 and J usage is TRBJ2-5, with 8 bases fitting TRBD2. CDR3 size: 15 residues. V gave up 2 bases and J gave up 5 bases; unmatched junction bases: 7. Per germline, CDR1 MDHEN and CDR2 SYDVKM. The CDR3 nucleotides read TGTGCCAGCAGTTTAATCCTAGCGGGTAGGGAGACCCAGTACTTC. Residues: CASSLILAGRETQYF.

The rearrangement joins TRBV5-1 to TRBJ2-2; D is perhaps TRBD1 or TRBD2 (6 bases each). Trimming removed 2 bases from V and 7 bases from J, with 15 bases in between. The germline gives CDR1 SGHRS, CDR2 YFSETQ. The CDR3 runs 15 residues. The CDR3: CASSFRPGGGGELFF. The CDR3 DNA reads as TGCGCCAGCAGCTTCCGACCCGGGGGCGGCGGGGAGCTGTTTTTT.

The CDR3 coding sequence is TGTGCCAGCAGCCCCTGGACTAGTAAGACCCAGTACTTC. Amino acids: CASSPWTSKTQYF. The chain has TRBV5-4 and TRBJ2-5, with 7 nucleotides matching TRBD2. CDR1 is SGHNT and CDR2 is YYREEE in the germline V gene (reference sequence). This CDR3 has 13 amino acids. The V gene end was trimmed by 4 bases and the J gene end by 6 bases; junction bases not matched to a gene: 6.

This clone has a handful of counts. The rearrangement links TRBV5-1 to TRBJ1-1, with a possible D match to TRBD1 (5 bases). Trimming pared 0 bases from V and 5 bases from J, leaving 14 bases between. Germline loops: CDR1 SGHRS, CDR2 YFSETQ. The CDR3 contains 15 residues. The CDR3 DNA reads as TGCGCCAGCAGCTTGGCCGGGACGTCGAATACTGAAGCTTTCTTT. Its protein is CASSLAGTSNTEAFF.

The chain combines TRBV5-4 with TRBJ1-6; maybe TRBD1 (6 bases). The germline V and J ends were trimmed by 3 bases and 6 bases, with 13 bases remaining between them. The CDR3 runs to 15 residues. CDR1 is SGHNT, CDR2 YYREEE, per germline (reference sequence). The CDR3 DNA reads TGTGCCAGCAGCTCCGGACAGTATCTTAATTCACCCCTCCACTTT. Its protein product is CASSSGQYLNSPLHF.

This clone turned up a few times. The chain links TRBV7-2 to TRBJ2-2; tentative D call: TRBD1 (6 bases). Trimming stripped 5 bases from V and 0 bases from J, with 10 bases between. This CDR3 region has 15 residues. Germline V gene data show CDR1 as SGHTA and CDR2 as FQGNSA. CDR3 sequence reads: CASSRDTANTGELFF. CDR3 DNA sequence: TGTGCCAGCAGCCGGGACACTGCGAACACCGGGGAGCTGTTTTTT.

V and J are TRBV7-2 and TRBJ1-2; tentatively, D is TRBD1 (5 bases). The germline gives CDR1 SGHTA, CDR2 FQGNSA. The CDR3 length is 13 residues. With 5 bases removed from V and 4 bases from J, the gap between germline ends came to 11 bases. The CDR3 DNA is TGTGCCAGCAGCGAGGGACGGAGCTATGGCTACACCTTC. It encodes CASSEGRSYGYTF.

This chain links TRBV7-9 with TRBJ2-6; maybe TRBD2 (5 bases). The length of the CDR3 is 18 residues. Trimming cost V 1 base and J 0 bases, with 13 bases left between them. CDR1 and CDR2 (germline): SEHNR, FQNEAQ (reference sequence). CDR3 sequence (DNA): TGTGCCAGCAGCTTAGAGCCAGGTGGGAGCTCTGGGGCCAACGTCCTGACTTTC. Translated: CASSLEPGGSSGANVLTF.

This clone was seen more than once but under ten times. The V and J genes are TRBV2 and TRBJ1-6; 8 nucleotides line up with TRBD1. The trim removed 10 bases at V and 6 bases at J, leaving 5 bases unmatched. Germline V CDR1 and CDR2: SNHLY, FYNNEI. This CDR3 has 13 amino acids. CDR3 sequence (DNA): TGTGCCACTCCGGACAGGGCTAATTCACCCCTCCACTTT. Translated, it gives CATPDRANSPLHF.

In regard to this clone: The junction shows a germline mismatch at one end, possibly a read error. This sample also contains other DNA sequences that code for the same CDR3. V is TRBV7-9 and J is TRBJ2-2; TRBD2 matches at 11 bases. Germline CDR1 and CDR2: SEHNR and FQNEAQ (reference sequence). The CDR3 is 15 residues long. The CDR3 nucleotides are TGTGCCAGCAGCTTAGGACTAGCGGGAACCGGGGAGTTGTTTTTT. Translating gives CASSLGLAGTGELFF. Looking up the rest from reference TRBV7-9 and TRBJ2-2 gives the full variable domain: DTGVSQNPRHKITKRGQNVTFRCDPISEHNRLYWYRQTLGQGPEFLTYFQNEAQLEKSRLLSDRFSAERPKGSFSTLEIQRTEQGDSAMYLCASSLGLAGTGELFFGEGSRLTVL.

This clone was counted only a few times. The chain carries TRBV6-6 and TRBJ1-2, with 10 bases matching TRBD1. This CDR3 is 17 amino acids long. CDR1 MNHNY and CDR2 SVGAGI come from the germline V gene (reference sequence). Trimming cost V 5 bases and J 5 bases; bases outside gene matches: 14. CDR3 in amino acids: CASSLSPGQGPVYGYTF. In nucleotides, the CDR3 is TGTGCCAGCAGTCTCTCCCCGGGACAGGGGCCGGTGTATGGCTACACCTTC.

This chain uses TRBV9 with TRBJ2-2; TRBD1 matches 7 bases. CDR1 is SGDLS, CDR2 YYNGEE, per germline. CDR3 length equals 15 residues. The V gene end was trimmed by 4 bases and the J gene end by 2 bases; junction bases not matched to a gene: 5. The CDR3 loop reads CASSYRGPNTGELFF. DNA of the CDR3: TGTGCCAGCAGCTACAGGGGACCTAACACCGGGGAGCTGTTTTTT.

This chain joins TRBV5-1 and TRBJ2-1; TRBD2 might be the D (7 bases). The CDR3 loop spans 16 amino acids. Trimming removed 0 bases at V and 4 bases at J, with 14 bases between. Germline V gives CDR1 SGHRS, CDR2 YFSETQ. The CDR3 region has the DNA TGCGCCAGCAGCTTGGCGACGGGGGGCCATTACAATGAGCAGTTCTTC. Encoded protein: CASSLATGGHYNEQFF.

CDR3 in amino acids: CASSIKMRYEQYF. The CDR3 DNA is TGTGCCAGTAGTATTAAGATGCGGTACGAGCAGTACTTC. This chain joins TRBV19 and TRBJ2-7; D gene uncertain. In germline, CDR1 is LNHDA, CDR2 SQIVND (reference sequence). V lost 3 bases, J lost 4 bases, and 10 bases lay in between. The CDR3 runs 13 residues.

V gene TRBV28 combines with J gene TRBJ2-1; 13 nucleotides agree with TRBD2. The CDR3 runs 18 residues. V shed 6 bases and J 0 bases; nucleotides not matched to a gene: 8. Germline-derived CDR1 and CDR2 are MDHEN and SYDVKM. The DNA of the CDR3 is TGTGCCAGCAGATCGGGACTAGCGGGAATAAGCTCCTACAATGAGCAGTTCTTC. It codes for CASRSGLAGISSYNEQFF.

The chain couples TRBV2 to TRBJ2-3; possibly TRBD1 for D (6 bases). The ends were cut back, 7 bases at V and 0 bases at J, with 14 bases in the middle. Per germline, CDR1 SNHLY and CDR2 FYNNEI. CDR3 length: 15 residues. DNA of the CDR3: TGTGCCAGCACCCAACAGGGCCCTAGCACAGATACGCAGTATTTT. Protein sequence: CASTQQGPSTDTQYF.

V is TRBV9 and J is TRBJ1-1; the D gene is possibly TRBD1 (5 bases). The CDR3 contains 14 residues. In germline, CDR1 is SGDLS, CDR2 YYNGEE. Trimming stripped 0 bases from V and 4 bases from J, with 10 bases between. The CDR3 nucleotides are TGTGCCAGCAGCGTAGTGGGGCAGGTCACTGAAGCTTTCTTT. Translation gives CASSVVGQVTEAFF.

V is TRBV10-3 and J is TRBJ2-2, with D tentatively TRBD2 (5 bases). V was trimmed by 4 bases and J by 5 bases, leaving 8 bases between them. CDR3 length equals 13 residues. The germline V gene encodes CDR1 ENHRY and CDR2 SYGVKD. The CDR3 spells CAISVLGTGELFF. CDR3 in DNA: TGTGCCATCAGTGTACTAGGGACCGGGGAGCTGTTTTTT.

The chain links TRBV20-1 to TRBJ2-1; D is undetermined. The CDR3 contains 13 residues. Germline V gene sequence: CDR1 DFQATT, CDR2 SNEGSKA (reference sequence). V was pared by 3 bases and J by 7 bases, with 13 bases between. The CDR3 sequence is CSASHLGMNEQFF. The DNA for the CDR3 is TGCAGTGCTAGTCACTTAGGTATGAATGAGCAGTTCTTC.

The chain recombines TRBV12-3 or TRBV12-4 with TRBJ1-1; D remains unclear. The CDR3 totals 12 residues. Trimming shortened V by 1 base and J by 7 bases, and 7 bases separated the two germline ends. The CDR3 sequence is CASSLVNHEAFF. In DNA, the CDR3 is TGTGCCAGCAGTTTAGTGAATCATGAAGCTTTCTTT.

V and J are TRBV10-3 and TRBJ2-3; 9 bases are shared with TRBD1. The junction had 4 bases not matched to a gene; V was cut back by 6 bases and J by 3 bases. The V gene's germline CDR1 is ENHRY and CDR2 SYGVKD. The CDR3 sequence is 14 residues long. CDR3 amino acids: CAIRQTGGTDTQYF. In DNA form, the CDR3 reads TGTGCCATCAGGCAGACAGGGGGAACAGATACGCAGTATTTT.